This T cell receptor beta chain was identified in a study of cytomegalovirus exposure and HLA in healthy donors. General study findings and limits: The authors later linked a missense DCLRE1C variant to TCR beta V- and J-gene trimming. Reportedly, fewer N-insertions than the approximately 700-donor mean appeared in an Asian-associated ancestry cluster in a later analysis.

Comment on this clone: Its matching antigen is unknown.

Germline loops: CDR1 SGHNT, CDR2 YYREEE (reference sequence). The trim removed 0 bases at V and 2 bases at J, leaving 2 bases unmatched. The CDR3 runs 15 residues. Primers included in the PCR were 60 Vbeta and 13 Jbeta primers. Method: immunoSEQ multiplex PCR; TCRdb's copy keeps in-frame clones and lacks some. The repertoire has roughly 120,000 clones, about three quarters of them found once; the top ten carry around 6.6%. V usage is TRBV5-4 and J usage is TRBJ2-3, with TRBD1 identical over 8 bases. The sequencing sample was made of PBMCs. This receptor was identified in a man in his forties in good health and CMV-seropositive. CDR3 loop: CASSLDRGVTDTQYF. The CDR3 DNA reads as TGTGCCAGCAGCTTGGACAGGGGGGTCACAGATACGCAGTATTTT.